The 8 T cell receptor beta chains presented below share a single source sample, sequenced in a study of blood T cell repertoires in COVID-19. Sequencing was performed with immunoSEQ multiplex PCR; in TCRdb, only in-frame clones are kept and a portion is missing. The sample holds fewer than 110,000 clones, approximately 91% seen once. Sequencing was carried out using peripheral blood. The receptors shown here come from a man in his fifties with acute or convalescent COVID-19.

V is TRBV6-5 and J is TRBJ2-1; 7 bases align to TRBD1. The CDR3 loop spans 11 amino acids. From germline, CDR1 is MNHEY and CDR2 SVGAGI. V lost 8 bases, J lost 7 bases, and 2 bases stayed unmatched. The CDR3 sequence is CASARGNEQFF. The CDR3, as DNA: TGTGCCAGCGCCAGGGGGAATGAGCAGTTCTTC.

This chain joins TRBV2 and TRBJ2-7, with D possibly TRBD1 on 6 matching bases. Germline values: CDR1 SNHLY, CDR2 FYNNEI. The CDR3 totals 14 residues. V was clipped by 10 bases and J by 1 base, with 17 bases between them. CDR3 amino acids: CATIRTVPSYEQYF. For the CDR3, the DNA is TGTGCCACAATACGGACAGTGCCTTCCTACGAGCAGTACTTC.

This chain joins TRBV28 and TRBJ1-1, with 8 positions matching TRBD1. V trimming: 1 base; J trimming: 2 bases; junction bases outside the gene matches: 9. The CDR3 runs 17 residues. Germline CDR1 MDHEN, CDR2 SYDVKM. The CDR3: CASSLYAQGARNTEAFF. Here the CDR3 DNA reads TGTGCCAGCAGTTTATACGCCCAGGGGGCTCGAAACACTGAAGCTTTCTTT.

This rearrangement joins TRBV19 to TRBJ2-7, with 12 bases identical to TRBD1. Trimming at V came to 9 bases and at J to 5 bases, leaving 8 bases not matched to a gene. Germline lookup yields CDR1 LNHDA and CDR2 SQIVND (reference sequence). This CDR3 has 14 residues. The CDR3 protein is CASSLGQGADEQYF. CDR3 nucleotides: TGTGCCAGCTCCCTGGGACAGGGGGCGGACGAGCAGTACTTC.

This clone came up once. The chain couples TRBV18 to TRBJ2-5, with D possibly being TRBD1 (5 bases). The V gene lost 2 bases and the J gene lost 5 bases, with 9 bases spanning the gap. There are 13 residues in the CDR3. CDR1 is KGHSH and CDR2 is LQKENI in the germline V gene. The CDR3: CASSPRGAETQYF. The DNA for the CDR3 is TGTGCCAGCTCACCAAGGGGCGCGGAGACCCAGTACTTC.

The chain couples TRBV3-1 (or the pseudogene TRBV3-2) to TRBJ1-2, with D unclear. The germline V and J ends were trimmed by 1 base and 5 bases, with 11 bases remaining between them. The CDR3 spans 14 residues. Germline-derived CDR1 and CDR2 are LGHDT and YNNKEL (reference sequence). The DNA of the CDR3 is TGTGCCAGCAGCCAAGGTGTTAGCGGGTATGGCTACACCTTC. It specifies CASSQGVSGYGYTF.

The V and J genes are TRBV7-2 and TRBJ2-3; D is ambiguous. The CDR3 is 14 amino acids. V dropped 1 base and J dropped 3 bases, with 8 bases sitting between them. Per the germline V gene, CDR1 is SGHTA and CDR2 is FQGNSA. CDR3 loop: CASSLGSSTDTQYF. The CDR3 DNA is TGTGCCAGCAGCTTAGGTAGTAGTACAGATACGCAGTATTTT. The whole variable domain, remainder taken from reference TRBV7-2 and TRBJ2-3, is GAGVSQSPSNKVTEKGKDVELRCDPISGHTALYWYRQSLGQGLEFLIYFQGNSAPDKSGLPSDRFSAERTGGSVSTLTIQRTQQEDSAVYLCASSLGSSTDTQYFGPGTRLTVL.

The chain carries TRBV11-2 and TRBJ1-1; TRBD1 aligns across 7 bases. The CDR3 contains 12 residues. Germline-derived CDR1 and CDR2 are SGHAT and FQNNGV. Unmatched junction bases numbered 3, after V lost 4 bases and J lost 7 bases. The CDR3 DNA follows: TGTGCCAGCAGCTCACAGGGGATTGAAGCTTTCTTT. Protein: CASSSQGIEAFF. Together with reference TRBV11-2 and TRBJ1-1, the CDR3 gives the full variable domain: EAGVAQSPRYKIIEKRQSVAFWCNPISGHATLYWYQQILGQGPKLLIQFQNNGVVDDSQLPKDRFSAERLKGVDSTLKIQPAKLEDSAVYLCASSSQGIEAFFGQGTRLTVV.